The rows below give T cell receptor beta chains drawn from one sample of a study of T cells and Merkel cell carcinoma outcomes. Only in-frame clones appear in the TCRdb table, and some are missing; sequencing was by immunoSEQ multiplex PCR. Altogether 15,000 to 25,000 clones are present, approximately 80% being singletons, with the ten largest covering approximately 3.3%. The sequenced sample was tumor tissue from Merkel cell carcinoma. The origin of the receptors is a human donor with Merkel cell carcinoma. Each CDR3 is given with its conserved first and last residue. A D gene is named only where the DNA matches it firmly. The size of a clone is reported for some rows only, either as once, few or many, or as a class for expanded clones.

V gene,J gene,clone size,D gene,CDR3 DNA,CDR3 protein
TRBV7-2,TRBJ2-3,NA,NA,TGTGCCAGCAGCTTAGATGCGGGGAGATTAGCAGATACGCAGTATTTT,CASSLDAGRLADTQYF
TRBV28,TRBJ2-5,NA,NA,TGTGCCAGCAGTACCCTGGACTATGAGAGGTACTTC,CASSTLDYERYF
TRBV7-2,TRBJ1-5,NA,TRBD1,TGTGCCAGCAGCTCTGGGACAGGTTGGAATCAGCCCCAGCATTTT,CASSSGTGWNQPQHF
TRBV5-5,TRBJ2-3,NA,NA,TGTGCCAGCAGCTTCCCTCGACAGGCGCTAGATACGCAGTATTTT,CASSFPRQALDTQYF
TRBV12-5,TRBJ2-7,NA,NA,TGTGCTAGTGGTTTGGAAACAGGGCTCAACGAGCAGTACTTC,CASGLETGLNEQYF
TRBV7-2,TRBJ1-2,NA,NA,TGTGCCAGCAGCTACCGGGCCCGAGGTGGCTACACCTTC,CASSYRARGGYTF
TRBV14,TRBJ2-5,NA,NA,TGTGCCAGCAGCCAAGGGGGGTCGTGGGGAGAGACCCAGTACTTC,CASSQGGSWGETQYF
TRBV7-2,TRBJ2-3,few,NA,TGTGCCAGCATGAGGGAGGGCACAGATACGCAGTATTTT,CASMREGTDTQYF
TRBV5-6,TRBJ1-4,NA,TRBD1,TGTGCCAGCAGCGCCAGGACAGGGATTGGTGAAAAACTGTTTTTT,CASSARTGIGEKLFF
TRBV1,TRBJ2-2,few,NA,TGCACCAGCAGCCAAAGACTAGCGGAGCACCCACCGAACACCGGGGAGCTGTTTTTT,CTSSQRLAEHPPNTGELFF
TRBV5-6,TRBJ2-7,NA,NA,TGTGCCAGCAGCCTCCCGGGTAACTACGAGCAGTACTTC,CASSLPGNYEQYF
TRBV18,TRBJ1-1,NA,NA,TGTGCCAGCTCGAACACTGAAGCTTTCTTT,CASSNTEAFF
TRBV10-1,TRBJ2-1,NA,NA,TGCGCCAGCAGGCTCTTTAGGCCTACCGACAATGAGCAGTTCTTC,CASRLFRPTDNEQFF
TRBV7-9,TRBJ2-5,NA,NA,TGTGCCAGCAGCTTTGGAGAGACCCAGTACTTC,CASSFGETQYF
TRBV5-1,TRBJ1-6,NA,NA,TGCGCCAGCAGCTGGGCCCGGGGTATCAATTCACCCCTCCACTTT,CASSWARGINSPLHF
TRBV5-5,TRBJ1-1,NA,NA,TGTGCCAGCAGCTTGGACCCTAGGGGTACTGAAGCTTTCTTT,CASSLDPRGTEAFF
TRBV30,TRBJ2-7,NA,NA,TGTGCCTGGAGTGTGGGGGGCGAGCAGTACTTC,CAWSVGGEQYF
TRBV18,TRBJ2-1,NA,NA,TGTGCCAGCTCACCCCCCCAGGGCAATGAGCAGTTCTTC,CASSPPQGNEQFF
TRBV25-1,TRBJ2-5,NA,NA,TGTGCCACGGGGGCAGAGACCCAGTACTTC,CATGAETQYF
TRBV6-5,TRBJ2-7,NA,TRBD1,TGTGCCAGCAGTTACGACAGGGATCCCTACGAGCAGTACTTC,CASSYDRDPYEQYF
TRBV6-7,TRBJ1-5,NA,NA,TGTGCCAGCAGTCCTCAACGGGGGAGGGAGGGAAATCAGCCCCAGCATTTT,CASSPQRGREGNQPQHF
TRBV11-2,TRBJ2-7,NA,TRBD1,TGTGCCAGCAGCAATCCTTCGGACAGGAGACGCTACGAGCAGTACTTC,CASSNPSDRRRYEQYF
TRBV4-2,TRBJ2-5,NA,NA,TGTGCCAGCAGCCATTTGGGGGAGACCCAGTACTTC,CASSHLGETQYF
TRBV9,TRBJ1-1,NA,NA,TGTGCCAGCAGCGTAGACACAAAAACGAACACTGAAGCTTTCTTT,CASSVDTKTNTEAFF
TRBV5-1,TRBJ2-2,NA,NA,TGCGCCAGCAGCCTAACGAGACACAACACCGGGGAGCTGTTTTTT,CASSLTRHNTGELFF
TRBV4-1,TRBJ2-2,NA,NA,TGCGCCAGCAGCCAAGATCGACGGGAGCTGTTTTTT,CASSQDRRELFF
TRBV6-5,TRBJ1-1,NA,NA,TGTGCCAGCAGTTACTTGGACCTAGGAGGCACTGAAGCTTTCTTT,CASSYLDLGGTEAFF
TRBV6-6,TRBJ1-4,medium-sized,TRBD1,TGTGCCAGCAGTTCCAAACAGGGGGCCTTTGAAAAACTGTTTTTT,CASSSKQGAFEKLFF
TRBV5-1,TRBJ2-7,NA,NA,TGCGCCAGCAGCTTCGGTTTTCTGCACAGGGCATACGAGCAGTACTTC,CASSFGFLHRAYEQYF
TRBV28,TRBJ2-7,NA,TRBD2,TGTGCCAGCAGTACCGCGGGGGGGGTAGAGCAGTACTTC,CASSTAGGVEQYF
TRBV5-6,TRBJ1-1,NA,NA,TGTGCCAGCAGCCGGGACTCCCCTGAAGCTTTCTTT,CASSRDSPEAFF
TRBV5-1,TRBJ2-5,NA,TRBD1,TGCGCCAGCAGCGACGGACAGGCCGACACTGGAAAAGAGACCCAGTACTTC,CASSDGQADTGKETQYF
TRBV5-1,TRBJ2-1,few,NA,TGCGCCAGCAGCCCTCTCCTTTGGGGCAATGAGCAGTTCTTC,CASSPLLWGNEQFF
TRBV7-2,TRBJ2-5,once,NA,TGTGCCAGCAGCTTATATGGGGGGGAGACCCAGTACTTC,CASSLYGGETQYF
TRBV29-1,TRBJ1-2,NA,NA,TGCAGCGTTGAGGAGGGGATAGGGTATGGCTACACCTTC,CSVEEGIGYGYTF
TRBV7-9,TRBJ2-7,medium-sized,NA,TGTGCCAGCAGCTTCCACGACAGACCCTACGAGCAGTACTTC,CASSFHDRPYEQYF
TRBV7-3,TRBJ2-1,NA,NA,TGTGCCAGCAGCTTAAGGGCCCAGGGGGGGTCCAAGAATGAGCAGTTCTTC,CASSLRAQGGSKNEQFF
TRBV29-1,TRBJ2-1,NA,NA,TGCAGCGTTGATTGGGGGGGGCAGGGGGCGGATGAGCAGTTCTTC,CSVDWGGQGADEQFF
TRBV27,TRBJ2-1,NA,TRBD1,TGTGCCAGCAGTTTAGGGGACAGGGTAAGGGATGAGCAGTTCTTC,CASSLGDRVRDEQFF
TRBV11-2,TRBJ1-2,NA,NA,TGTGCCAGCAGCTTAGGTTGGTGGTTCTGGAGCATCTTC,CASSLGWWFWSIF
TRBV28,TRBJ2-5,NA,NA,TGTGCCAGCAGTTCCCCTTGGGGGGAGAAAGAGACTCAGTACTTC,CASSSPWGEKETQYF
TRBV4-1,TRBJ2-7,NA,NA,TGCGCCAGCAGCACACCTGGGAACGCCTACGAGCAGTACTTC,CASSTPGNAYEQYF
TRBV5-1,TRBJ2-2,NA,NA,TGCGCCAGCAGCCACGTGAGCCGGTCCACCGGGGAGCTGTTTTTT,CASSHVSRSTGELFF
TRBV19,TRBJ1-2,few,TRBD1,TGTGCCAGTAGTATATCGGGACAGGGGAACACCTTC,CASSISGQGNTF
TRBV5-6,TRBJ2-2,few,NA,TGTGCCAGCAGCTCGGGGACGAACACCGGGGAGCTGTTTTTT,CASSSGTNTGELFF